Each of the 6 T cell receptor beta chains below was sequenced from the same sample in a study of blood T cell repertoires in COVID-19. The repertoire was sequenced with immunoSEQ multiplex PCR; TCRdb's copy has only in-frame clones and lacks some. The table lists hundreds of thousands of clones, approximately 80% of them singletons. Sequenced sample: peripheral blood. These receptors were collected from a woman aged 80 or over with acute or convalescent COVID-19.

The V call is TRBV24-1, the J call TRBJ2-3, with 8 nucleotides matching TRBD1. This CDR3 spans 19 amino acids. V was clipped by 2 bases and J by 3 bases; unmatched bases: 15. Per the germline V gene, CDR1 is KGHDR and CDR2 is SFDVKD. The CDR3 region is CATSDWRQGARGGTDTQYF. The CDR3 bases are TGTGCCACCAGTGATTGGAGGCAGGGGGCGCGAGGGGGTACAGATACGCAGTATTTT.

The chain has TRBV5-1 and TRBJ2-1; 8 bases are a match to TRBD2. J lost 6 bases, V lost 4 bases, and 6 bases had no gene match. The CDR3 sequence is 14 residues long. CDR1 and CDR2 from the germline V gene are SGHRS and YFSETQ. In DNA form, the CDR3 reads TGCGCCAGCAGCCTGCGAGCGGGGGCCAATGAGCAGTTCTTC. Translating it yields CASSLRAGANEQFF.

The sample holds one count of this clone. The genes are TRBV11-2 and TRBJ2-1; TRBD2 matches at 10 bases. Looked up from germline, CDR1 is SGHAT and CDR2 is FQNNGV. After removal of 1 base from V and 8 bases from J, the junction contained 8 bases not matched to a gene. This CDR3 region has 16 residues. The CDR3 DNA reads TGTGCCAGCAGCTTAGCGAGGCTAGCGGGAGCCGATGAGCAGTTCTTC. Amino acids: CASSLARLAGADEQFF.

This CDR3 is CASSSRAPRDEKLFF. The DNA for the CDR3 is TGTGCCAGCAGTTCGAGAGCCCCCAGGGATGAAAAACTGTTTTTT. V usage is TRBV28 and J usage is TRBJ1-4, with D tentatively TRBD1 (5 bases). Germline CDR1 reads MDHEN; CDR2 reads SYDVKM. Trimming stripped 4 bases from V and 6 bases from J, with 15 bases between. The length of the CDR3 is 15 residues. Complete variable domain (other parts from reference TRBV28 and TRBJ1-4): DVKVTQSSRYLVKRTGEKVFLECVQDMDHENMFWYRQDPGLGLRLIYFSYDVKMKEKGDIPEGYSVSREKKERFSLILESASTNQTSMYLCASSSRAPRDEKLFFGSGTQLSVL.

The rearrangement uses TRBV5-1 and TRBJ2-2; 12 nucleotides align to TRBD1. V was clipped by 4 bases and J by 9 bases; unmatched bases: 7. This CDR3 spans 15 amino acids. Germline-derived CDR1 and CDR2 are SGHRS and YFSETQ. This chain's CDR3 is CASSPPGQGARELFF. For the CDR3, the DNA is TGCGCCAGCAGCCCTCCGGGACAGGGGGCCCGGGAGCTGTTTTTT.

This chain connects TRBV3-1 (or the pseudogene TRBV3-2) to TRBJ1-5; a weak D match, TRBD1 (5 bases). CDR3 length equals 13 residues. Germline values: CDR1 LGHDT, CDR2 YNNKEL (reference sequence). V lost 2 bases to trimming and J lost 4 bases, with 6 bases between them. The CDR3: CASSQRGNQPQHF. DNA for the CDR3: TGTGCCAGCAGCCAACGGGGGAATCAGCCCCAGCATTTT.